This T cell receptor (beta chain) was documented in a study of CD8 T cells in Susac syndrome. Random hexamers served to reverse transcribe about 0.5 to 1 ug RNA. One entry per CDR3 protein results from TCRdb running MiXCR on the immunoSEQ multiplex PCR reads. In the table there are about 300,000 distinct CDR3 sequences, roughly 94% of which are singletons. The sample taken for sequencing was CD4+ T cells from PBMCs. The clonotype comes from a human donor with multiple sclerosis.

DNA of the CDR3: TGTGCCAGCAGCCGGGGACAGGGTGTCCATGGCTACACCTTC. As protein: CASSRGQGVHGYTF. The chain couples TRBV7-9 to TRBJ1-2, with 9 positions matching TRBD1. The V gene end was trimmed by 5 bases and the J gene end by 6 bases; junction bases not matched to a gene: 7. The CDR3 runs to 14 residues. Germline V gene sequence: CDR1 SEHNR, CDR2 FQNEAQ (reference sequence).